The source of this T cell receptor beta chain is a study of blood T cell repertoires in COVID-19. Profiling relied on immunoSEQ multiplex PCR, and the TCRdb table lists in-frame clones only, not all of them. The sample comprises about 180,000 clones, more than 70% of which are singletons, and approximately 18% rests with the top ten. The ends lost 0 bases at V and 5 bases at J; junction bases unmatched: 10. This CDR3 is built from 18 residues. Per the germline V gene, CDR1 is SGHVS and CDR2 is FNYEAQ. The specimen sequenced was peripheral blood. The TCR originated in a person between 70 and 80 years old with COVID-19, enrolled during active disease. The chain joins TRBV7-6 to TRBJ1-4; TRBD1 matches at 9 bases. CDR3 nucleotides: TGTGCCAGCAGCTTAGCAGGGACAGGGCCCCTCGAGAATGAAAAACTGTTTTTT. Translation gives CASSLAGTGPLENEKLFF.